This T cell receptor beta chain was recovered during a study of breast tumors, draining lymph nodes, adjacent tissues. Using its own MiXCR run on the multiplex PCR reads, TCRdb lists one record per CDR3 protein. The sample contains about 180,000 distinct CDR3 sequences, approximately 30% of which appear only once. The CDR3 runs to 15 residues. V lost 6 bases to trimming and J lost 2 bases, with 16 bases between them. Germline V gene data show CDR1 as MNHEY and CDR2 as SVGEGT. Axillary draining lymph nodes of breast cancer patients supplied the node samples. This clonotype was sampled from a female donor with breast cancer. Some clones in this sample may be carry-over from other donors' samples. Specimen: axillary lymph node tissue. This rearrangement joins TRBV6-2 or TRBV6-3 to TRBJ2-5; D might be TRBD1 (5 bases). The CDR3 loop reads CASRPTGVGQETQYF. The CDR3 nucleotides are TGTGCCAGCAGGCCAACAGGTGTAGGGCAAGAGACCCAGTACTTC.